The 18 T cell receptor beta chains below all came from one sample that was sequenced in a study of CD8 T cells in ankylosing spondylitis. TCRdb re-analysed the 5' RACE reads in MiXCR, keeping a single row per CDR3 protein. The sample records 300,000 to 400,000 distinct CDR3 sequences, 20% to 25% being singletons. Sequenced sample: blood, either unsorted or a sorted T cell fraction (not recorded which). These TCRs come from a male donor with ankylosing spondylitis or in good health (not recorded which).

The table lists this clonotype with a few counts. This chain uses TRBV12-3 or TRBV12-4 with TRBJ2-7; D is possibly TRBD2 (6 bases). The length of the CDR3 is 12 residues. Trimming stripped 6 bases from V and 5 bases from J, with 11 bases between. The CDR3 DNA sequence: TGTGCCAGCAGCCACGGGAGCCACGAGCAGTACTTC. It codes for CASSHGSHEQYF.

This clonotype was seen only a few times. The rearrangement uses TRBV29-1 and TRBJ2-2; D is unresolved. CDR3 length equals 12 residues. The V end was cut by 4 bases, the J end by 0 bases, with 3 bases between. The germline V gene has CDR1 SQVTM and CDR2 ANQGSEA. The CDR3 region is CSVVANTGELFF. CDR3 DNA sequence: TGCAGCGTTGTTGCGAACACCGGGGAGCTGTTTTTT.

CDR3 DNA: TGTGCCAGCAGCTTACAGGCCCCTCCAGGAGGTGAGCAGTACTTC. Its translation: CASSLQAPPGGEQYF. This chain links TRBV7-9 with TRBJ2-7, with TRBD2 as a possible D gene (5 bases). The CDR3 is 15 residues long. Looked up from germline, CDR1 is SEHNR and CDR2 is FQNEAQ (reference sequence). V was pared by 2 bases and J by 7 bases, with 18 bases between.

The genes are TRBV7-8 and TRBJ2-1; 8 nucleotides align to TRBD2. CDR3 length equals 19 residues. J gave up 5 bases and V 5 bases, and 20 bases lay outside the gene matches. Germline CDR1 and CDR2: SGHVS and FQNEAQ. The CDR3 sequence: CASSRTFSAFSGANNEQFF. CDR3 in DNA: TGTGCCAGCAGCCGGACCTTTTCCGCCTTTAGCGGGGCTAACAATGAGCAGTTCTTC.

The chain combines TRBV19 with TRBJ2-1; D ambiguous. V shed 1 base and J shed 4 bases, with 11 bases lying between them. The CDR3 has 15 amino acids. Germline CDR1 reads LNHDA; CDR2 reads SQIVND (reference sequence). The CDR3 reads CASSIVSAAYNEQFF. CDR3 nucleotide sequence: TGTGCCAGTAGTATAGTGTCTGCAGCTTACAATGAGCAGTTCTTC.

The CDR3 DNA follows: TGTGCCAGTAGTATGGGGGGTCAGCCCCAGCATTTT. The encoded protein is CASSMGGQPQHF. This chain uses TRBV19 with TRBJ1-5; tentatively, D is TRBD1 (5 bases). The CDR3 runs to 12 residues. CDR1 and CDR2 (germline): LNHDA, SQIVND (reference sequence). V dropped 3 bases and J dropped 6 bases, with 6 bases sitting between them.

This clonotype has only a few counts. V and J are TRBV30 and TRBJ2-3, with D tentatively TRBD1 or TRBD2 (6 bases each). Between the trimmed V and J ends, which lost 8 bases and 4 bases, there was a span of 25 bases. The germline V gene encodes CDR1 GTSNPN and CDR2 SVGIG (reference sequence). The length of the CDR3 is 16 residues. CDR3 in DNA: TGTGCCCTGACCCAGGGGACGGGGGATCCATCAGATACGCAGTATTTT. Translated: CALTQGTGDPSDTQYF.

The chain combines TRBV4-1 with TRBJ2-7, with D perhaps TRBD2 (6 bases). Germline V lookup: CDR1 MGHRA, CDR2 YSYEKL. The CDR3 extends over 13 amino acids. V gave up 3 bases and J gave up 7 bases, with 13 bases separating them. The CDR3 protein is CASSQTRGREQYF. DNA of the CDR3: TGCGCCAGCAGCCAGACGCGGGGCCGGGAGCAGTACTTC.

Regarding this clonotype: A read error may account for a junction end that differs from germline. The rearrangement links TRBV9 to TRBJ2-1; TRBD2 aligns across 8 bases. This CDR3 is 12 amino acids long. CDR1 is SGDLS, CDR2 YYNGEE, per germline. The CDR3 protein is CASSVEGGGPLF. CDR3 in DNA: TGTGCCAGCAGCGTAGAGGGCGGGGGGCCCCTCTTC.

This clonotype appeared a few times. This CDR3 is CASSLAPAGYYEQFF. CDR3 DNA sequence: TGTGCCAGCAGTTTAGCCCCCGCGGGTTACTATGAGCAGTTCTTC. This chain uses TRBV28 with TRBJ2-1; possibly TRBD2 for D (5 bases). CDR1 MDHEN and CDR2 SYDVKM come from the germline V gene. The CDR3 loop spans 15 amino acids. V lost 2 bases and J lost 8, with 16 bases in between.

This clonotype turned up a few times. The gene calls are TRBV9 and TRBJ2-6; the D is unclear. The germline CDR1 and CDR2 sequences are SGDLS and YYNGEE. V was clipped by 0 bases and J by 8 bases, with 12 bases between them. The CDR3 is 15 residues long. Here the CDR3 reads CASSVGSPGSNVLTF. The CDR3 bases are TGTGCCAGCAGCGTAGGATCCCCAGGTTCCAACGTCCTGACTTTC.

The chain recombines TRBV2 with TRBJ2-1, with D uncertain. V gave up 7 bases and J gave up 2 bases, with 15 bases separating them. The CDR3 is made up of 15 amino acids. Germline loops: CDR1 SNHLY, CDR2 FYNNEI. CDR3: CASTLGDAAYNEQFF. CDR3 nucleotide sequence: TGTGCCAGCACGCTGGGTGATGCGGCCTACAATGAGCAGTTCTTC.

V usage is TRBV29-1 and J usage is TRBJ2-7; D may be TRBD1 (6 bases). The CDR3 runs to 13 residues. Looked up from germline, CDR1 is SQVTM and CDR2 is ANQGSEA. V was trimmed by 4 bases and J by 1 base, leaving 11 bases between them. The CDR3 DNA sequence: TGCAGCGTTGGGGGGCCGGATTCCTACGAGCAGTACTTC. Translation: CSVGGPDSYEQYF.

This clonotype was counted a few times. The chain has TRBV20-1 and TRBJ2-7; 9 bases match TRBD2. J gave up 4 bases and V 0 bases, and 10 bases lay outside the gene matches. Germline V gene data show CDR1 as DFQATT and CDR2 as SNEGSKA (reference sequence). The CDR3 has 16 amino acids. The CDR3 DNA sequence: TGCAGTGCTAGAGATCCCGGGGGACTAGCCCTTTACGAGCAGTACTTC. Protein product: CSARDPGGLALYEQYF.

The V call is TRBV20-1, the J call TRBJ2-3; 8 nucleotides match TRBD2. The CDR3 has 22 amino acids. The V and J ends lost 6 bases and 0 bases, in that order; junction bases with no gene match: 29. Germline V gene lookup returns CDR1 DFQATT and CDR2 SNEGSKA (reference sequence). The DNA for the CDR3 is TGCAGTGCCAAAAACCCCCTCTGGTTTAGCGGGGAGGGTCCCCTTAGCACAGATACGCAGTATTTT. Its protein product is CSAKNPLWFSGEGPLSTDTQYF.

This clonotype was found a few times. The chain joins TRBV10-3 to TRBJ2-3; the D gene is possibly TRBD1 (5 bases). The CDR3 runs 15 residues. Germline values: CDR1 ENHRY, CDR2 SYGVKD. V gave up 0 bases and J gave up 2 bases, with 9 bases separating them. The CDR3 nucleotides read TGTGCCATCAGTGAGTCGGGGCAGTACACAGATACGCAGTATTTT. Its translation: CAISESGQYTDTQYF.

This rearrangement joins TRBV10-3 to TRBJ2-3; 9 bases fit TRBD2. V shed 2 bases and J 4 bases; nucleotides not matched to a gene: 4. Germline CDR1 and CDR2: ENHRY and SYGVKD. The CDR3 has 15 residues. The CDR3 nucleotides read TGTGCCATCAGTGAGCCCGCGGGGGGGGCAGATACGCAGTATTTT. This gives the protein CAISEPAGGADTQYF.

This clonotype was observed a handful of times. The J gene is TRBJ2-7, the V gene TRBV20-1, with no clear D. Trimming left V 0 bases short and J 0 bases short, with 12 bases between. The germline V gene has CDR1 DFQATT and CDR2 SNEGSKA (reference sequence). The CDR3 has 15 residues. The DNA for the CDR3 is TGCAGTGCTAGAGATTTACAGAGGAGCTCCTACGAGCAGTACTTC. The encoded protein is CSARDLQRSSYEQYF.